This entry lists 8 T cell receptor beta chains sequenced from one sample in a study of Ad26.COV2.S vaccination and SARS-CoV-2 variants. Treatment here: 15 to 20 received Ad26.COV2.S at low or high dose, single or two shots; 5 received placebo; per-sample allocation not given. Samples analyzed were those drawn on day 63 after the first vaccine or placebo injection. The protocol was immunoSEQ multiplex PCR, while the TCRdb copy is restricted to in-frame clones and leaves out a portion. In the table there are hundreds of thousands of clones, about nine tenths of which are singletons. Here the sequenced sample was peripheral blood, taken in a trial of Ad26.COV2.S vaccine versus placebo. These receptors were obtained from a person between 18 and 65 years old who received the Ad26.COV2.S COVID-19 vaccine or a placebo.

The chain combines TRBV30 with TRBJ1-1; tentative D call: TRBD1 (5 bases). The V end lost 4 bases, the J end lost 2 bases, and 14 bases lay between the germline ends. CDR1 is GTSNPN and CDR2 is SVGIG in the germline V gene (reference sequence). CDR3 length: 14 amino acids. CDR3 sequence (DNA): TGTGCCTGGAACCCGGGACCGGACAACACTGAAGCTTTCTTT. As protein: CAWNPGPDNTEAFF.

The chain couples TRBV6-2 or TRBV6-3 to TRBJ1-2, with D possibly being TRBD1 (5 bases). V dropped 6 bases and J dropped 1 base, with 15 bases sitting between them. The CDR3 is 15 amino acids. Per germline, CDR1 MNHEY and CDR2 SVGEGT. The CDR3 DNA reads as TGTGCCAGCAGCAGGGTCTGGACTCTTAACTATGGCTACACCTTC. Amino acids: CASSRVWTLNYGYTF.

This clone was detected a few times. This chain uses TRBV15 with TRBJ1-6, with 8 bases lining up with TRBD1. Germline CDR1 is LNHNV and CDR2 is YYDKDF (reference sequence). Unmatched junction bases numbered 7, after V lost 5 bases and J lost 10 bases. The CDR3 sequence is 14 residues long. The CDR3 nucleotides are TGTGCCACCAGCTTGGGACAGGTGGGATCACCCCTCCACTTT. It translates to CATSLGQVGSPLHF.

This chain connects TRBV6-5 to TRBJ2-3; tentative D call: TRBD1 (5 bases). The V end was cut by 8 bases, the J end by 0 bases, with 15 bases between. The CDR3 extends over 15 amino acids. CDR1 MNHEY and CDR2 SVGAGI come from the germline V gene. The CDR3 protein is CASGIQASSTDTQYF. CDR3 sequence (DNA): TGTGCCAGCGGAATACAGGCTTCTAGCACAGATACGCAGTATTTT.

V is TRBV9 and J is TRBJ2-3; perhaps TRBD2 as D (5 bases). Germline V CDR1 and CDR2: SGDLS, YYNGEE. Trimming removed 0 bases at V and 6 bases at J, with 11 bases between. This CDR3 has 14 amino acids. The CDR3 bases are TGTGCCAGCAGCGTAGAAGCCGGGATGGATACGCAGTATTTT. It yields the protein CASSVEAGMDTQYF.

The chain is built from TRBV5-6 and TRBJ1-1, with D uncertain. The V end lost 0 bases, the J end lost 1 base, and 7 bases lay between the germline ends. This CDR3 has 14 amino acids. Germline CDR1 SGHDT, CDR2 YYEEEE. The CDR3 loop reads CASSLAQQNTEAFF. In DNA, the CDR3 is TGTGCCAGCAGCTTGGCACAGCAGAACACTGAAGCTTTCTTT.

This rearrangement joins TRBV19 to TRBJ2-2; 8 bases match TRBD1. The germline V gene has CDR1 LNHDA and CDR2 SQIVND (reference sequence). The CDR3 is 15 amino acids. The junction had 4 bases not matched to a gene; V was cut back by 7 bases and J by 0 bases. CDR3 coding DNA: TGTGCCAGTATAAGGACAGGGACGAACACCGGGGAGCTGTTTTTT. This codes for CASIRTGTNTGELFF.

The V call is TRBV27, the J call TRBJ1-6, with a possible D match to TRBD1 (5 bases). This CDR3 is built from 20 residues. Germline CDR1 reads MNHEY; CDR2 reads SMNVEV (reference sequence). V shed 5 bases and J shed 1 base, with 24 bases lying between them. The CDR3 DNA reads TGTGCCAGCAGTCCCACTAGGGCCGCGGGACGGGGATCCTATAATTCACCCCTCCACTTT. This gives the protein CASSPTRAAGRGSYNSPLHF.